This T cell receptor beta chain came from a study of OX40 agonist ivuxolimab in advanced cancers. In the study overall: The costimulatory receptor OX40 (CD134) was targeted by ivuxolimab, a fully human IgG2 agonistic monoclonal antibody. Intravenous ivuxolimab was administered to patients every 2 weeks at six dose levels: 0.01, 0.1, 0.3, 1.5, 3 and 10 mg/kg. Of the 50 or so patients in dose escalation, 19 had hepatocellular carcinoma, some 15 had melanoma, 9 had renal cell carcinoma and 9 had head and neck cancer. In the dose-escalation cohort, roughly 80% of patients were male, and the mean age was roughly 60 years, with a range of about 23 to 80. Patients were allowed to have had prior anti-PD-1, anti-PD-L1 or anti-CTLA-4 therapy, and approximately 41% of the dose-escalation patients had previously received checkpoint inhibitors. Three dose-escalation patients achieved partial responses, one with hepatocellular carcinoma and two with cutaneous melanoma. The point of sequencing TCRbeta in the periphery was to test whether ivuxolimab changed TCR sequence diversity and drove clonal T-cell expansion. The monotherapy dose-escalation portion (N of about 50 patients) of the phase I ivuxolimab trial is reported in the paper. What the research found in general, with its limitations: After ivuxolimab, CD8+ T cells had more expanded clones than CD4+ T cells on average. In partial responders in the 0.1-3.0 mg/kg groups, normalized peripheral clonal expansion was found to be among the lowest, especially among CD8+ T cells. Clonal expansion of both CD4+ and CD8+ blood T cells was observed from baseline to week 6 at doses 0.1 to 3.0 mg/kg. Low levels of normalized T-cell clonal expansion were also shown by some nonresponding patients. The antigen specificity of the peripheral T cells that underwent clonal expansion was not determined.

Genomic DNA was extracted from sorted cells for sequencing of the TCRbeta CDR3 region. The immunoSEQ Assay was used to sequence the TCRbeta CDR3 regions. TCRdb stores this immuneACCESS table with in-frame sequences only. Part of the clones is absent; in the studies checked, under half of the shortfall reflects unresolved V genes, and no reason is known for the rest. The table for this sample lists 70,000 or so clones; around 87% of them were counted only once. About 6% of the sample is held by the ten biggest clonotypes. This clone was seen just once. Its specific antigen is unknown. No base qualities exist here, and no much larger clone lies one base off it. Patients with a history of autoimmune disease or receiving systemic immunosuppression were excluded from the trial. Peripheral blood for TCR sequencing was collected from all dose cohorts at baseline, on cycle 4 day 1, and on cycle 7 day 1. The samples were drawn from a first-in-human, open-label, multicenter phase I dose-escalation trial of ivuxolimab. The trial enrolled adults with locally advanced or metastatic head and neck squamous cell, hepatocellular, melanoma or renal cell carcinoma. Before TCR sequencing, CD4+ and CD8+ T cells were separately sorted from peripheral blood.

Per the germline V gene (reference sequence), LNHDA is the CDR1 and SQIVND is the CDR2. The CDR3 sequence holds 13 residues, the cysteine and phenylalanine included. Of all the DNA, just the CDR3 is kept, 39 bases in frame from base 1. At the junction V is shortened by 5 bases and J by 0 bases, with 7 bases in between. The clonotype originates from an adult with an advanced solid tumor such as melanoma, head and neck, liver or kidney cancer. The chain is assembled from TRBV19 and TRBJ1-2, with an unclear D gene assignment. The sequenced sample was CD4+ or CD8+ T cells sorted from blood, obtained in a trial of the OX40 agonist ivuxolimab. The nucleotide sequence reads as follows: TGTGCCAGTAGTCCTTTCGCTAACTATGGCTACACCTTC. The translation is CASSPFANYGYTF.